This record looks at one TCR beta chain sequence and its context. The protocol was immunoSEQ multiplex PCR, while the TCRdb copy is restricted to in-frame clones and leaves out a portion. The table records more than 2 million clones, nearly 97% of them present only once. The data belong to a study of shared clonotypes between healthy human individuals. Naive CD45RA+ and memory CD45RA-negative subsets were split from CD4+ cells. The TCR was taken from a man in his late teens or twenties in good health. The source material was naive CD4+ T cells sorted from blood. Subset described: CD45RA+ positively selected.

CDR3 nucleotides: TGTGCCAGCAGCTTTGGAGGGATTAGCTCCTACGAGCAGTACTTC. This translates into CASSFGGISSYEQYF. V and J are TRBV11-2 and TRBJ2-7; D is perhaps TRBD2 (6 bases). CDR3 length equals 15 residues. The V end lost 3 bases, the J end lost 0 bases, and 12 bases lay between the germline ends. In germline, CDR1 is SGHAT, CDR2 FQNNGV.